This T cell receptor (beta chain) was recorded in a study of blood T cell repertoires in COVID-19. About the study: COVID-19 samples from acute and convalescent phases originated in the United States, Italy and Spain. The cDNA or gDNA used as material had been derived from T cells, B-cell-depleted T cells, or PBMCs.

As handled by the study authors: Counts of nucleated cells, estimated from reference gene primer amplification, were obtained. The repertoire was sequenced with immunoSEQ multiplex PCR; TCRdb's copy has only in-frame clones and lacks some. That table gives V, J and clone size, and the DNA gave D and trimming. The sample has over 85,000 clones, around 93% seen once. The TCR was taken from a human donor with active COVID-19. The donor label of this sample is uncertain. Sequences were obtained from peripheral blood.

The CDR3 region is CASSFPTSGFTDTQYF. DNA of the CDR3: TGTGCCAGCAGTTTTCCGACTAGCGGGTTCACAGATACGCAGTATTTT. The chain uses TRBV6-6 and TRBJ2-3, with TRBD2 matching 10 bases. Germline values: CDR1 MNHNY, CDR2 SVGAGI (reference sequence). The CDR3 runs 16 residues. V gave up 4 bases and J gave up 2 bases; unmatched junction bases: 6.